The T cell receptor (beta chain) under discussion was sequenced for a study of blood T cell repertoires in COVID-19. At the level of the study: The United States, Italy and Spain provided the acute and convalescent COVID-19 samples. From T cells, B-cell-depleted T cells, or PBMCs came the material, which was cDNA or gDNA.

In the study's own analysis: From reference gene primer amplification, estimates of nucleated cell counts were derived. The method was immunoSEQ multiplex PCR; TCRdb's version includes in-frame clones alone and lacks a portion of them. From that table come the V and J calls and clone size; the DNA was used to work out D and trimming. Of more than 25,000 clones in the sample, roughly 80% were seen once. Sequencing was performed on peripheral blood. The origin of this receptor is a man aged 45-60 years with active or convalescent COVID-19.

The CDR3 nucleotides read TGTGCCAGCAGTTTGGGACAGGCCCTGGGAACTGAAGCTTTCTTT. Its protein is CASSLGQALGTEAFF. This rearrangement joins TRBV6-5 to TRBJ1-1; TRBD1 matches at 8 bases. This CDR3 contains 15 residues. CDR1 and CDR2 from the germline V gene are MNHEY and SVGAGI. The J segment lost 5 bases and the V segment lost 4 bases, leaving 9 bases of the junction unmatched.